These 14 T cell receptor beta chains were all obtained from the same sample, sequenced in a study of blood T cell repertoires in COVID-19. Sequencing was performed with immunoSEQ multiplex PCR; in TCRdb, only in-frame clones are kept and a portion is missing. The repertoire holds fewer than 150,000 clones, with about four fifths as singletons. Sequencing used peripheral blood. The source of these receptors is a man aged 80 or over with acute or convalescent COVID-19.

The chain carries TRBV3-1 (or the pseudogene TRBV3-2) and TRBJ1-2; 8 bases match TRBD1. Germline V lookup: CDR1 LGHDT, CDR2 YNNKEL (reference sequence). The CDR3 runs 16 residues. Germline trimming cut 4 bases from V and 4 bases from J; bases unmatched to any gene: 11. CDR3 DNA sequence: TGTGCCAGCAGCCGAGGATCGGACAGGGCCGGCTATGGCTACACCTTC. Amino acids: CASSRGSDRAGYGYTF.

The chain is built from TRBV6-5 and TRBJ2-7; D is uncertain. Per germline, CDR1 MNHEY and CDR2 SVGAGI. Trimming took 0 bases from V and 6 from J, leaving 12 bases between them. This CDR3 region has 14 residues. This chain's CDR3 is CASSYSGSPSEQYF. The CDR3 DNA sequence: TGTGCCAGCAGTTACTCCGGTTCACCCTCCGAGCAGTACTTC.

Comments on this clone: The junction shows a germline mismatch at one end, possibly a read error. The rearrangement links TRBV7-7 to TRBJ2-5; tentatively, D is TRBD2 (5 bases). The CDR3 contains 14 residues. CDR1 is SSHAT, CDR2 FNYEAQ, per germline (reference sequence). CDR3 nucleotide sequence: TGTGCTAGCAGCTTAGGACTCTACCAAGAGACCCAGTACTTC. This encodes CASSLGLYQETQYF.

The J gene is TRBJ2-2, the V gene TRBV6-6, with D perhaps TRBD1 (6 bases). Germline lookup yields CDR1 MNHNY and CDR2 SVGAGI (reference sequence). V lost 2 bases, J lost 2 bases, and 9 bases lay in between. The CDR3 consists of 15 residues. CDR3 residues: CASSYVRGNTGELFF. The CDR3 DNA is TGTGCCAGCAGTTACGTCAGGGGAAACACCGGGGAGCTGTTTTTT.

This chain uses TRBV5-6 with TRBJ1-6; TRBD1 might be the D (6 bases). The CDR3 totals 14 residues. The V and J ends lost 6 bases and 8 bases respectively, with 15 bases between them. CDR1 is SGHDT, CDR2 YYEEEE, per germline. The chain's CDR3 is CASTLQGSYSPLHF. The CDR3 region has the DNA TGTGCCAGCACCTTACAGGGCTCCTATTCACCCCTCCACTTT.

The chain uses TRBV7-2 and TRBJ2-5; tentatively, D is TRBD1 (6 bases). V lost 2 bases, J lost 7 bases, and 17 bases lay in between. The CDR3 is 15 residues long. Germline-derived CDR1 and CDR2 are SGHTA and FQGNSA. The CDR3 loop is CASSLSGVDKGTQYF. CDR3 nucleotide sequence: TGTGCCAGCAGCTTATCAGGGGTAGATAAGGGGACCCAGTACTTC.

CDR3 nucleotide sequence: TGCGCCAGCAGCTTGGACGCGTTTTACAATGAGCAGTTCTTC. Translating gives CASSLDAFYNEQFF. The chain uses TRBV5-1 and TRBJ2-1; D ambiguous. CDR1 is SGHRS, CDR2 YFSETQ, per germline. The CDR3 loop spans 14 amino acids. V was clipped by 0 bases and J by 4 bases, with 8 bases between them.

This clone appeared once. The chain links TRBV7-2 to TRBJ2-5, with 7 bases matching TRBD2. J gave up 11 bases and V 1 base, and 4 bases lay outside the gene matches. The CDR3 runs to 12 residues. Germline CDR1 reads SGHTA; CDR2 reads FQGNSA. This CDR3 is CASSLGPAGQYF. The CDR3 DNA follows: TGTGCCAGCAGCTTAGGGCCAGCGGGGCAGTACTTC.

This rearrangement joins TRBV5-1 to TRBJ2-5; 13 nucleotides match TRBD2. Germline CDR1 is SGHRS and CDR2 is YFSETQ. The V segment lost 0 bases and the J segment 4 bases; nucleotides outside the gene matches: 3. The CDR3 loop spans 16 amino acids. This CDR3 is CASSLGGLAGRETQYF. For the CDR3, the DNA is TGCGCCAGCAGCTTGGGGGGACTAGCGGGGCGAGAGACCCAGTACTTC.

In its sample, this clone was seen a few times. The gene calls are TRBV14 and TRBJ1-2; D not certain. This CDR3 is 13 amino acids long. V dropped 4 bases and J dropped 4 bases, with 10 bases sitting between them. Germline V CDR1 and CDR2: SGHDN, FVKESK. This CDR3 reads CASSRAEVYGYTF. CDR3 DNA sequence: TGTGCCAGCAGCCGGGCGGAGGTCTATGGCTACACCTTC.

The genes are TRBV28 and TRBJ2-3; D uncertain. V dropped 2 bases and J dropped 3 bases, with 9 bases sitting between them. The CDR3 totals 14 residues. CDR1 MDHEN and CDR2 SYDVKM come from the germline V gene. The DNA of the CDR3 is TGTGCCAGCAGTTTAACTCTAGTTACAGATACGCAGTATTTT. This sequence encodes CASSLTLVTDTQYF. The whole variable domain, filled in from reference TRBV28 and TRBJ2-3, reads DVKVTQSSRYLVKRTGEKVFLECVQDMDHENMFWYRQDPGLGLRLIYFSYDVKMKEKGDIPEGYSVSREKKERFSLILESASTNQTSMYLCASSLTLVTDTQYFGPGTRLTVL.

The chain is built from TRBV2 and TRBJ2-7; no clear D gene. CDR3 length: 12 amino acids. CDR1 is SNHLY, CDR2 FYNNEI, per germline. Trimming pared 2 bases from V and 5 bases from J, leaving 7 bases between. CDR3 sequence reads: CASSEMFNEQYF. CDR3 bases: TGTGCCAGCAGTGAAATGTTCAACGAGCAGTACTTC. Combining the CDR3 with reference TRBV2 and TRBJ2-7 gives the whole variable domain EPEVTQTPSHQVTQMGQEVILRCVPISNHLYFYWYRQILGQKVEFLVSFYNNEISEKSEIFDDQFSVERPDGSNFTLKIRSTKLEDSAMYFCASSEMFNEQYFGPGTRLTVT.

The gene calls are TRBV7-2 and TRBJ2-2, with a possible D match to TRBD1 (6 bases). The germline gives CDR1 SGHTA, CDR2 FQGNSA. Trimming took off 5 bases at V and 8 bases at J, with 18 bases between the two ends. The CDR3 has 15 residues. CDR3 region: CASSPSRGRGGELFF. Written as DNA, the CDR3 is TGTGCCAGCAGCCCCTCCAGGGGAAGGGGGGGGGAGCTGTTTTTT.

This sequence joins TRBV5-5 and TRBJ2-5, with 10 bases matching TRBD2. CDR1 SGHKS and CDR2 YYEKEE come from the germline V gene (reference sequence). The CDR3 loop spans 16 amino acids. V shed 4 bases, J shed 1 base, and the junction held 7 bases outside the gene matches. CDR3 coding DNA: TGTGCCAGCAGCCCGGCGTTAGCGGGGGGCCAAGAGACCCAGTACTTC. Encoded protein: CASSPALAGGQETQYF. Together with reference TRBV5-5 and TRBJ2-5, the CDR3 gives the full variable domain: DAGVTQSPTHLIKTRGQQVTLRCSPISGHKSVSWYQQVLGQGPQFIFQYYEKEERGRGNFPDRFSARQFPNYSSELNVNALLLGDSALYLCASSPALAGGQETQYFGPGTRLLVL.